Included here is one T cell receptor (beta chain) sequence, with context. Its specificity is not known. CDR3 length: 15 amino acids. Germline V gene data show CDR1 as SGHAT and CDR2 as FQDESV (reference sequence). Trimming shortened V by 1 base and J by 5 bases, and 11 bases separated the two germline ends. The data are from a study of CD8+CD57+ T cells in acquired aplastic anemia. As for the study in general: Isolated CD4+ and CD8+ cells, once sorted, yielded DNA averaging around 3.3 ug. General study findings and limits: CD8+ Simpson's diversity did not differ significantly between patients and controls.

Patients picked for sequencing had shown CD8+CD57+ cell expansion detected by flow cytometry. The enrolled patients all had severe acquired aplastic anemia. Patients were treatment-naive when blood was sampled. Genomic DNA served as template for TCR beta VDJ and CDR3 profiling. In TCRdb, the reads were re-called with MiXCR into one record per CDR3 protein. The table shows roughly 100,000 distinct CDR3 sequences, with roughly two thirds occurring only once. The chain carries TRBV11-1 and TRBJ2-2; D unresolved. The clonotype originates from a human donor with aplastic anemia. Sequenced: sorted CD4+, CD8+, or CD8+CD57+ T cells (not recorded which) from PBMCs. The CDR3 here is CASSLVAAKTGELFF. The CDR3 DNA follows: TGTGCCAGCAGCTTAGTCGCGGCTAAAACCGGGGAGCTGTTTTTT.